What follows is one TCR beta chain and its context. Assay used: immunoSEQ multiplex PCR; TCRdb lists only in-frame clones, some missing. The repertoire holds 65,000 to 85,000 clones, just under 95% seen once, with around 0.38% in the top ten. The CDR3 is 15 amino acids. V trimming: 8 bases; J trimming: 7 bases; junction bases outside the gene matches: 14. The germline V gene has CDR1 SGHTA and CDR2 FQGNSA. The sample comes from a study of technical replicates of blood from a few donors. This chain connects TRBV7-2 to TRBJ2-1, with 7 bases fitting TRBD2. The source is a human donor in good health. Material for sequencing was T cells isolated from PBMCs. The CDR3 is CASRRLSRDYNEQFF. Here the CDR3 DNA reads TGTGCCAGCCGCCGACTATCCCGGGACTATAATGAGCAGTTCTTC.